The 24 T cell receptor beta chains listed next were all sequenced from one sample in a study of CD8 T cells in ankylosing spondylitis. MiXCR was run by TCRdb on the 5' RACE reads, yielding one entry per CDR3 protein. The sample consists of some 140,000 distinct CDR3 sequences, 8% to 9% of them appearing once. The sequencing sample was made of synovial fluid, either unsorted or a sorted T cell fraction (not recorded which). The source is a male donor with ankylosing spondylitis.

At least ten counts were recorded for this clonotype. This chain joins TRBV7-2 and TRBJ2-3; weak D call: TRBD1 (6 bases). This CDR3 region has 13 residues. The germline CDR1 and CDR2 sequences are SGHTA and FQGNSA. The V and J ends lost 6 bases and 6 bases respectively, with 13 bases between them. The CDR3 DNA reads TGTGCCAGCAGTCTAGTGGGGGCGGATACGCAGTATTTT. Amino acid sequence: CASSLVGADTQYF.

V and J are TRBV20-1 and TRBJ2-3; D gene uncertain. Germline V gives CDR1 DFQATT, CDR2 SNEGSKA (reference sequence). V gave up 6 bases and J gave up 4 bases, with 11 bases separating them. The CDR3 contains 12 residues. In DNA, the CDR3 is TGCAGTGCGCCAAACAATCCAGATACGCAGTATTTT. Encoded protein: CSAPNNPDTQYF.

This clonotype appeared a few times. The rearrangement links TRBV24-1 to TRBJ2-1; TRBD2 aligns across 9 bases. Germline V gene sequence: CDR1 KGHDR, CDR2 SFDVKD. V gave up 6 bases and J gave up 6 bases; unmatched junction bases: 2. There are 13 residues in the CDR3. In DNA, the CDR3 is TGTGCCACCAGTTCTAGCGGGATCAATGAGCAGTTCTTC. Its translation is CATSSSGINEQFF.

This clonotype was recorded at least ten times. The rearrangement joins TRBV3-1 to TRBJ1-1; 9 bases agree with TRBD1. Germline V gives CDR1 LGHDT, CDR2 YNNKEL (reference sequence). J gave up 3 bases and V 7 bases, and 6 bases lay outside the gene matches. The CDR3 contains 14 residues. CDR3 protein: CASTEQGADTEAFF. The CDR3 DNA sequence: TGTGCCAGCACCGAACAGGGGGCCGACACTGAAGCTTTCTTT. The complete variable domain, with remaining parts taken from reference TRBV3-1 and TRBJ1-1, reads DTAVSQTPKYLVTQMGNDKSIKCEQNLGHDTMYWYKQDSKKFLKIMFSYNNKELIINETVPNRFSPKSPDKAHLNLHINSLELGDSAVYFCASTEQGADTEAFFGQGTRLTVV.

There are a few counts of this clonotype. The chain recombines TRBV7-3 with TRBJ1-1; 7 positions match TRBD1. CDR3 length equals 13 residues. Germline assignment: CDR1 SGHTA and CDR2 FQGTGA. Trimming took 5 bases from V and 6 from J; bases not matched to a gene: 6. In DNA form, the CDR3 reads TGTGCCAGCAGCCCAAACAGGGGATCTGAAGCTTTCTTT. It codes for CASSPNRGSEAFF.

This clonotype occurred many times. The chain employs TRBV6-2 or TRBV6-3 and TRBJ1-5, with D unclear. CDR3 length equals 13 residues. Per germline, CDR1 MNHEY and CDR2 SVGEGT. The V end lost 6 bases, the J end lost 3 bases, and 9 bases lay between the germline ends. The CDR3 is CASRTFDNQPQHF. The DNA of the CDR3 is TGTGCCAGCAGAACGTTTGACAATCAGCCCCAGCATTTT.

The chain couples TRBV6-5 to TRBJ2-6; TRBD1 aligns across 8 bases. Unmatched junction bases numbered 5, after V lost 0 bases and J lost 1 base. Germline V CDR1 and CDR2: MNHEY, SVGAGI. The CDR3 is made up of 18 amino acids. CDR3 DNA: TGTGCCAGCAGTTACTCAGGCAGGGGGCCGTCTGGGGCCAACGTCCTGACTTTC. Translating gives CASSYSGRGPSGANVLTF.

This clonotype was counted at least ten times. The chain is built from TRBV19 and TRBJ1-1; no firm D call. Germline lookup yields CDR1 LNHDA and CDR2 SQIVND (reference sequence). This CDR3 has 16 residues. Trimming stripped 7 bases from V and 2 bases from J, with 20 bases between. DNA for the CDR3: TGTGCCAGTAAAAGATCGGCTTCGAGGCGAAACACTGAAGCTTTCTTT. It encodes CASKRSASRRNTEAFF. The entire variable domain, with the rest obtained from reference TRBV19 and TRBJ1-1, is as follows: DGGITQSPKYLFRKEGQNVTLSCEQNLNHDAMYWYRQDPGQGLRLIYYSQIVNDFQKGDIAEGYSVSREKKESFPLTVTSAQKNPTAFYLCASKRSASRRNTEAFFGQGTRLTVV.

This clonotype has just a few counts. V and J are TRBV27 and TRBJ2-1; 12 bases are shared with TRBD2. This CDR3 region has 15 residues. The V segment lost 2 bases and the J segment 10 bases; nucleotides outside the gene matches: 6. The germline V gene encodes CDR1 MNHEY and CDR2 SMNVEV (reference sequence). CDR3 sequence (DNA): TGTGCCAGCAGTTTAATAGCTAGCGGGAGGGGAGAGCAGTTCTTC. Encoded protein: CASSLIASGRGEQFF.

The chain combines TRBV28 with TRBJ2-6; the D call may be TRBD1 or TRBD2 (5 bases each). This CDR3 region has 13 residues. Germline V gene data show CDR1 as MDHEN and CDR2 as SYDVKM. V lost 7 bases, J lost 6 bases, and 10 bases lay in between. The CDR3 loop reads CASTPGTANVLTF. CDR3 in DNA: TGTGCCAGCACCCCAGGGACGGCCAACGTCCTGACTTTC.

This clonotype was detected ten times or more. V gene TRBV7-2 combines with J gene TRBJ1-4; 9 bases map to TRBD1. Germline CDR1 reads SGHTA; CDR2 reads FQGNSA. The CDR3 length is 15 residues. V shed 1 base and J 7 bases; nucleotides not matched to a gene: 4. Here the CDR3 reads CASSLVQGASEKLFF. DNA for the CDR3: TGTGCCAGCAGCTTAGTACAGGGGGCGAGTGAAAAACTGTTTTTT.

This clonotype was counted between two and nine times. DNA of the CDR3: TGTGCCTGGAGTGAGGGACACAGCTATGGCTACACCTTC. Its translation is CAWSEGHSYGYTF. The chain uses TRBV30 and TRBJ1-2, with D tentatively TRBD1 (6 bases). This CDR3 has 13 amino acids. Germline assignment: CDR1 GTSNPN and CDR2 SVGIG (reference sequence). V gave up 1 base and J gave up 4 bases, with 10 bases separating them.

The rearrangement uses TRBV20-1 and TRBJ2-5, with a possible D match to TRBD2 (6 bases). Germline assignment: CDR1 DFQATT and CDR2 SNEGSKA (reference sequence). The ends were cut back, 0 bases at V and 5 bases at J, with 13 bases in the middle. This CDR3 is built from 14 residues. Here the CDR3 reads CSARDGTAGETQYF. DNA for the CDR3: TGCAGTGCTAGAGACGGGACTGCTGGGGAGACCCAGTACTTC.

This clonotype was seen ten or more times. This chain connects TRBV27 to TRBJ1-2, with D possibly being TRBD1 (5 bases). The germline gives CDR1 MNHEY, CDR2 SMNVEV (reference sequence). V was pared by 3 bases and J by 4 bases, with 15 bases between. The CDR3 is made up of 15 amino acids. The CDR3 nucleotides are TGTGCCAGCAGTTTCAACGACATGGGGGTCTATGGCTACACCTTC. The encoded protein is CASSFNDMGVYGYTF.

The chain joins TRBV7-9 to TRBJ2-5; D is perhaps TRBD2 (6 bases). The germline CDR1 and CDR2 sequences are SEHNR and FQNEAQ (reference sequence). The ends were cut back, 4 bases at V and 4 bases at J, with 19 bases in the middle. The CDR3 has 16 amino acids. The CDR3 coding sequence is TGTGCCAGCAGCTCCTTAGGGACTTTGATGGCAGAGACCCAGTACTTC. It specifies CASSSLGTLMAETQYF.

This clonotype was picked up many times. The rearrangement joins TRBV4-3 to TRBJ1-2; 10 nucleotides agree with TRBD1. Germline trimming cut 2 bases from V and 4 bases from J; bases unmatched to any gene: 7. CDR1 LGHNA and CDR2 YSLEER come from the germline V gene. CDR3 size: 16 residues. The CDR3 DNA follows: TGCGCCAGCAGCCAACGGGGACAGGGGCTTCTCTATGGCTACACCTTC. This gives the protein CASSQRGQGLLYGYTF.

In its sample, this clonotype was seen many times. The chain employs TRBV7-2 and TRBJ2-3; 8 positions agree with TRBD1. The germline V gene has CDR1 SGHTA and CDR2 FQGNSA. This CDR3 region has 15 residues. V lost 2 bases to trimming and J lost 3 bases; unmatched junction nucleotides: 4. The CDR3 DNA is TGTGCCAGCAGCTTATTCCAGGGGGCAACAGATACGCAGTATTTT. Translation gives CASSLFQGATDTQYF. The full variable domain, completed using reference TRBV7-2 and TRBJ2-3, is GAGVSQSPSNKVTEKGKDVELRCDPISGHTALYWYRQSLGQGLEFLIYFQGNSAPDKSGLPSDRFSAERTGGSVSTLTIQRTQQEDSAVYLCASSLFQGATDTQYFGPGTRLTVL.

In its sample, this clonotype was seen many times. Here the CDR3 reads CSAEQGSQAQYF. DNA for the CDR3: TGCAGTGCCGAACAGGGGAGCCAGGCGCAGTATTTT. The genes are TRBV20-1 and TRBJ2-3, with 7 bases lining up with TRBD1. Germline lookup yields CDR1 DFQATT and CDR2 SNEGSKA (reference sequence). The CDR3 totals 12 residues. After removal of 6 bases from V and 10 bases from J, the junction contained 10 bases not matched to a gene.

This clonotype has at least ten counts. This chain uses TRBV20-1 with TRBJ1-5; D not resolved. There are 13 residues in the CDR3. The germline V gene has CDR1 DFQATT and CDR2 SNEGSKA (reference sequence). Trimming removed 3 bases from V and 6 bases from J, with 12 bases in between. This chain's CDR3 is CSASPGEGQPQHF. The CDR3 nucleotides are TGCAGTGCTAGCCCCGGGGAAGGTCAGCCCCAGCATTTT.

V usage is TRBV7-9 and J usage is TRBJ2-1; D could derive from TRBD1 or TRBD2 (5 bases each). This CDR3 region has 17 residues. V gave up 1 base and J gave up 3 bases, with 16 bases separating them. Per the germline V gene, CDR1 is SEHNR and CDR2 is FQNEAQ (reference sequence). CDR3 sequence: CASSLGPTGQVYNEQFF. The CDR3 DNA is TGTGCCAGCAGCTTAGGACCGACGGGGCAAGTCTACAATGAGCAGTTCTTC.

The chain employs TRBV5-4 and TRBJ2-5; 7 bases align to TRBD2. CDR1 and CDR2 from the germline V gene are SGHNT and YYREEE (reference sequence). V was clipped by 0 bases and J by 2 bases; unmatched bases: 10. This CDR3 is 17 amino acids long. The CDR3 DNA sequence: TGTGCCAGCAGCTTGGTGGGCGGGAGAGGTGCTCAAGAGACCCAGTACTTC. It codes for CASSLVGGRGAQETQYF.

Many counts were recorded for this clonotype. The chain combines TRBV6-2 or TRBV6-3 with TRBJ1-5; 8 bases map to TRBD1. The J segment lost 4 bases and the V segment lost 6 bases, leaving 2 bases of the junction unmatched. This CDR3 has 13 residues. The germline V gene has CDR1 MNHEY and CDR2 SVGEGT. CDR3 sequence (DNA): TGTGCCAGCAGATGGACAGGGAATCAGCCCCAGCATTTT. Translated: CASRWTGNQPQHF.

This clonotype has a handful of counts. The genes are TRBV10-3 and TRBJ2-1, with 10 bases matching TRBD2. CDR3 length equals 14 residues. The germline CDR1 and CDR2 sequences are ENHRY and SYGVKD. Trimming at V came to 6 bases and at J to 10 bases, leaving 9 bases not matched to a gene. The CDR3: CAIRAGTSATEQFF. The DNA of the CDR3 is TGTGCCATCAGGGCCGGGACTAGCGCCACAGAGCAGTTCTTC.

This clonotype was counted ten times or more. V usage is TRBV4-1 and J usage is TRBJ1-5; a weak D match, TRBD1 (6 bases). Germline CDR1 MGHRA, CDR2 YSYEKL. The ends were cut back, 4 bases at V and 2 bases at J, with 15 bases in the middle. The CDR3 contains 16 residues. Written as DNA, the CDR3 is TGCGCCAGCAGCCTCTCCAAAGGGGGGGGCAATCAGCCCCAGCATTTT. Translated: CASSLSKGGGNQPQHF.